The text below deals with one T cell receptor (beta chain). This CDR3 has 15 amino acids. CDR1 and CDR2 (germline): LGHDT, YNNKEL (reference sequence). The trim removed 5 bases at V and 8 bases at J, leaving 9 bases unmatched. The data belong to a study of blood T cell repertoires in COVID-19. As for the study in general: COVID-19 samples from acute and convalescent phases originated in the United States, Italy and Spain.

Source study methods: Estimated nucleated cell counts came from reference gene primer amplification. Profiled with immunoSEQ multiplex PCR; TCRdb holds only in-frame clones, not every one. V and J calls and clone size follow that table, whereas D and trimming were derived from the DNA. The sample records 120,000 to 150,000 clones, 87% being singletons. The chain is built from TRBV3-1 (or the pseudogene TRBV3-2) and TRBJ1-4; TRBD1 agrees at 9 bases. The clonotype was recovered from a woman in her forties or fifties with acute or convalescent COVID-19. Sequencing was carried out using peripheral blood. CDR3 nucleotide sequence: TGTGCCAGCAGCGCCGGGACAGGGACTTACGAAAAACTGTTTTTT. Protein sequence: CASSAGTGTYEKLFF.